Listed below are T cell receptor beta chains from one sample, sequenced in a study of Ad26.COV2.S vaccination and SARS-CoV-2 variants. Assay used: immunoSEQ multiplex PCR; TCRdb lists only in-frame clones, some missing. The table shows about 350,000 clones, with about nine tenths occurring only once. The sequences come from peripheral blood, collected in a trial of Ad26.COV2.S vaccine versus placebo. The origin of the receptors is a person aged 18-65 years who received the Ad26.COV2.S COVID-19 vaccine or a placebo. The CDR3 runs from the conserved cysteine through the conserved F or W. Fields, in order: CDR3 protein, CDR3 DNA, V gene, clone size, D gene, J gene. A D gene is named only where the DNA matches it firmly. Clone size appears in some rows only: once, few, many, or a class for an expanded clone.

cdr3_aa: CASRDQSWNTEAFF
cdr3_nt: TGTGCCAGCAGGGACCAAAGTTGGAACACTGAAGCTTTCTTT
v_call: TRBV27
clone_size: once
d_call: NA
j_call: TRBJ1-1

cdr3_aa: CASRPSHKPGYGYTF
cdr3_nt: TGTGCCAGCAGACCCTCCCACAAGCCGGGCTATGGCTACACCTTC
v_call: TRBV6-5
clone_size: NA
d_call: NA
j_call: TRBJ1-2

cdr3_aa: CSVEEPSSGLAGIYNEQFF
cdr3_nt: TGCAGCGTTGAAGAACCCTCCTCTGGACTAGCGGGAATCTACAATGAGCAGTTCTTC
v_call: TRBV29-1
clone_size: NA
d_call: TRBD2
j_call: TRBJ2-1

cdr3_aa: CASSVEEDRNTIYF
cdr3_nt: TGTGCCAGCAGCGTAGAAGAGGACAGAAACACCATATATTTT
v_call: TRBV9
clone_size: once
d_call: NA
j_call: TRBJ1-3

cdr3_aa: CASSLEPYNEQFF
cdr3_nt: TGTGCCAGCAGCTTGGAACCTTACAATGAGCAGTTCTTC
v_call: TRBV5-4
clone_size: NA
d_call: NA
j_call: TRBJ2-1

cdr3_aa: CASSLYRGSTDTQYF
cdr3_nt: TGCGCCAGCAGCTTGTACCGAGGGAGCACAGATACGCAGTATTTT
v_call: TRBV5-1
clone_size: NA
d_call: NA
j_call: TRBJ2-3

cdr3_aa: CASRTRGEGDEQFF
cdr3_nt: TGTGCCAGTAGGACTAGGGGGGAGGGCGATGAGCAGTTCTTC
v_call: TRBV19
clone_size: NA
d_call: NA
j_call: TRBJ2-1

cdr3_aa: CSTSGGYEQYF
cdr3_nt: TGCAGCACCTCAGGGGGATACGAGCAGTACTTC
v_call: TRBV29-1
clone_size: NA
d_call: TRBD1
j_call: TRBJ2-7

cdr3_aa: CASSLFSGNTIYF
cdr3_nt: TGTGCCAGCAGCTTATTTTCTGGAAACACCATATATTTT
v_call: TRBV11-3
clone_size: NA
d_call: NA
j_call: TRBJ1-3

cdr3_aa: CARLGLDLGDGSDEQYF
cdr3_nt: TGTGCCAGACTGGGGCTCGATTTGGGGGACGGGTCAGACGAGCAGTACTTC
v_call: TRBV11-3
clone_size: NA
d_call: NA
j_call: TRBJ2-7

cdr3_aa: CAGSRGRVDTQYF
cdr3_nt: TGTGCCGGCAGCAGGGGAAGGGTAGATACGCAGTATTTT
v_call: TRBV6-2/TRBV6-3
clone_size: once
d_call: NA
j_call: TRBJ2-3

cdr3_aa: CASSSEGTEAFF
cdr3_nt: TGTGCCAGCAGTTCGGAAGGCACTGAAGCTTTCTTT
v_call: TRBV6-6
clone_size: few
d_call: NA
j_call: TRBJ1-1

cdr3_aa: CAWRKSRESGYTF
cdr3_nt: TGTGCCTGGAGGAAGAGCAGGGAGTCAGGCTACACCTTC
v_call: TRBV30
clone_size: few
d_call: NA
j_call: TRBJ1-2

cdr3_aa: CASLRGFGPQHF
cdr3_nt: TGTGCCAGTTTAAGGGGGTTTGGGCCCCAGCATTTT
v_call: TRBV12-3/TRBV12-4
clone_size: once
d_call: NA
j_call: TRBJ1-5

cdr3_aa: CASSQDWGAPGALHF
cdr3_nt: TGCGCCAGCAGCCAAGATTGGGGGGCTCCCGGGGCCCTCCACTTT
v_call: TRBV4-1
clone_size: NA
d_call: NA
j_call: TRBJ1-6

cdr3_aa: CASSPWDRGYSGANVLTF
cdr3_nt: TGTGCCAGCAGCCCTTGGGACAGGGGTTACTCTGGGGCCAACGTCCTGACTTTC
v_call: TRBV9
clone_size: NA
d_call: TRBD1
j_call: TRBJ2-6

cdr3_aa: CASSVGTFNEQFF
cdr3_nt: TGTGCCAGCAGTGTGGGGACATTCAATGAGCAGTTCTTC
v_call: TRBV6-4
clone_size: NA
d_call: NA
j_call: TRBJ2-1

cdr3_aa: CASSHPVGGLGNTIYF
cdr3_nt: TGCGCCAGCAGCCACCCTGTGGGGGGACTAGGAAACACCATATATTTT
v_call: TRBV4-1
clone_size: NA
d_call: NA
j_call: TRBJ1-3

cdr3_aa: CASSLYGAGPYEQYF
cdr3_nt: TGTGCCAGCAGCCTCTACGGAGCGGGGCCCTACGAGCAGTACTTC
v_call: TRBV5-6
clone_size: NA
d_call: TRBD2
j_call: TRBJ2-7

cdr3_aa: CASSLAYLGGIHEQYF
cdr3_nt: TGTGCCAGCAGCTTGGCCTATCTCGGGGGTATCCACGAGCAGTACTTC
v_call: TRBV5-8
clone_size: NA
d_call: NA
j_call: TRBJ2-7

cdr3_aa: CSVEKAGVGTDTQYF
cdr3_nt: TGCAGCGTTGAAAAAGCGGGAGTCGGCACAGATACGCAGTATTTT
v_call: TRBV29-1
clone_size: NA
d_call: TRBD2
j_call: TRBJ2-3

cdr3_aa: CASSQWTSGRAVTGELFF
cdr3_nt: TGCGCCAGCAGCCAGTGGACTAGCGGGAGGGCCGTCACCGGGGAGCTGTTTTTT
v_call: TRBV4-1
clone_size: NA
d_call: TRBD2
j_call: TRBJ2-2

cdr3_aa: CASSGLAGVNTGELFF
cdr3_nt: TGTGCCAGCAGCGGACTAGCGGGAGTGAACACCGGGGAGCTGTTTTTT
v_call: TRBV14
clone_size: NA
d_call: TRBD2
j_call: TRBJ2-2

cdr3_aa: CASSEGFTQYF
cdr3_nt: TGTGCCAGCAGCGAGGGGTTTACGCAGTATTTT
v_call: TRBV27
clone_size: NA
d_call: NA
j_call: TRBJ2-3

cdr3_aa: CASSVGGLGGAFF
cdr3_nt: TGTGCCAGCAGCGTAGGGGGGTTAGGCGGGGCTTTCTTT
v_call: TRBV9
clone_size: NA
d_call: NA
j_call: TRBJ1-1

cdr3_aa: CAWSAGPMNTEAFF
cdr3_nt: TGTGCCTGGTCGGCAGGCCCGATGAACACTGAAGCTTTCTTT
v_call: TRBV30
clone_size: NA
d_call: NA
j_call: TRBJ1-1

cdr3_aa: CASSPLEAQPQHF
cdr3_nt: TGTGCCAGCTCACCGTTGGAGGCTCAGCCCCAGCATTTT
v_call: TRBV18
clone_size: NA
d_call: NA
j_call: TRBJ1-5

cdr3_aa: CASSLDLARETQYF
cdr3_nt: TGTGCCAGCAGCTTGGACCTAGCTCGGGAGACCCAGTACTTC
v_call: TRBV5-4
clone_size: NA
d_call: NA
j_call: TRBJ2-5

cdr3_aa: CASSQKPGARRSTETQYF
cdr3_nt: TGTGCCAGCAGCCAGAAACCCGGGGCTAGAAGAAGTACGGAGACCCAGTACTTC
v_call: TRBV4-2
clone_size: NA
d_call: NA
j_call: TRBJ2-5

cdr3_aa: CATSPRRGSYEQYF
cdr3_nt: TGTGCCACCAGCCCCAGGAGGGGGTCCTACGAGCAGTACTTC
v_call: TRBV15
clone_size: NA
d_call: NA
j_call: TRBJ2-7

cdr3_aa: CASSLVGTGGASPLHF
cdr3_nt: TGCGCCAGCAGCTTGGTCGGGACAGGGGGAGCTTCACCCCTCCACTTT
v_call: TRBV5-1
clone_size: NA
d_call: TRBD1
j_call: TRBJ1-6

cdr3_aa: CASSPGGGNEQFF
cdr3_nt: TGTGCCAGCAGTCCAGGGGGCGGCAATGAGCAGTTCTTC
v_call: TRBV6-4
clone_size: NA
d_call: TRBD1
j_call: TRBJ2-1

cdr3_aa: CASRGFHEQYF
cdr3_nt: TGTGCCAGCAGAGGGTTCCACGAGCAGTACTTC
v_call: TRBV9
clone_size: NA
d_call: NA
j_call: TRBJ2-7

cdr3_aa: CASSQEGTQGWETQYF
cdr3_nt: TGCGCCAGCAGCCAAGAGGGGACACAGGGGTGGGAGACCCAGTACTTC
v_call: TRBV4-3
clone_size: NA
d_call: TRBD1
j_call: TRBJ2-5

cdr3_aa: CASREGQGRFF
cdr3_nt: TGTGCCAGCAGAGAGGGACAGGGAAGATTCTTC
v_call: TRBV2
clone_size: NA
d_call: TRBD1
j_call: TRBJ2-1

cdr3_aa: CASSGTGTHYGYTF
cdr3_nt: TGTGCCAGTAGTGGTACAGGAACTCACTATGGCTACACCTTC
v_call: TRBV19
clone_size: NA
d_call: NA
j_call: TRBJ1-2

cdr3_aa: CASSLGNTGELFF
cdr3_nt: TGTGCCAGCAGCTTGGGGAACACCGGGGAGCTGTTTTTT
v_call: TRBV5-6
clone_size: NA
d_call: NA
j_call: TRBJ2-2

cdr3_aa: CASSLSGQTNEKLFF
cdr3_nt: TGTGCCAGCAGCTTAAGTGGACAGACTAATGAAAAACTGTTTTTT
v_call: TRBV7-2
clone_size: NA
d_call: NA
j_call: TRBJ1-4

cdr3_aa: CASSYLPSSIAYEQYF
cdr3_nt: TGTGCCAGCAGTTATCTTCCTAGCTCAATAGCCTACGAGCAGTACTTC
v_call: TRBV6-5
clone_size: NA
d_call: NA
j_call: TRBJ2-7

cdr3_aa: CASSYLQGAGGYTF
cdr3_nt: TGTGCCAGCAGTTACTTACAGGGGGCCGGCGGCTACACCTTC
v_call: TRBV6-6
clone_size: NA
d_call: TRBD1
j_call: TRBJ1-2

cdr3_aa: CSARMETQYF
cdr3_nt: TGCAGTGCTAGAATGGAGACCCAGTACTTC
v_call: TRBV20-1
clone_size: NA
d_call: NA
j_call: TRBJ2-5

cdr3_aa: CSVGTGPGEKLFF
cdr3_nt: TGCAGCGTGGGAACAGGGCCCGGTGAAAAACTGTTTTTT
v_call: TRBV29-1
clone_size: NA
d_call: NA
j_call: TRBJ1-4

cdr3_aa: CASSLGQGVTDEQFF
cdr3_nt: TGTGCCAGCAGCCTCGGACAGGGAGTTACGGATGAGCAGTTCTTC
v_call: TRBV3-1/TRBV3-2
clone_size: NA
d_call: TRBD1
j_call: TRBJ2-1

cdr3_aa: CASPWGTSGRACNEQFF
cdr3_nt: TGTGCCAGCCCCTGGGGGACTAGCGGGAGGGCCTGCAATGAGCAGTTCTTC
v_call: TRBV3-1/TRBV3-2
clone_size: NA
d_call: TRBD2
j_call: TRBJ2-1

cdr3_aa: CASSVSGLANYGYTF
cdr3_nt: TGTGCCAGCAGCGTGTCAGGGTTAGCTAACTATGGCTACACCTTC
v_call: TRBV9
clone_size: NA
d_call: NA
j_call: TRBJ1-2

cdr3_aa: CASLTSGSLTDTQYF
cdr3_nt: TGTGCCAGCCTAACTAGCGGGAGTCTGACAGATACGCAGTATTTT
v_call: TRBV7-2
clone_size: NA
d_call: TRBD2
j_call: TRBJ2-3

cdr3_aa: CASRGTDYTDTQYF
cdr3_nt: TGTGCCAGCAGAGGGACAGACTACACAGATACGCAGTATTTT
v_call: TRBV6-5
clone_size: NA
d_call: TRBD1
j_call: TRBJ2-3

cdr3_aa: CASTNGGTEAFF
cdr3_nt: TGTGCCAGCACCAACGGGGGCACTGAAGCTTTCTTT
v_call: TRBV27
clone_size: NA
d_call: NA
j_call: TRBJ1-1